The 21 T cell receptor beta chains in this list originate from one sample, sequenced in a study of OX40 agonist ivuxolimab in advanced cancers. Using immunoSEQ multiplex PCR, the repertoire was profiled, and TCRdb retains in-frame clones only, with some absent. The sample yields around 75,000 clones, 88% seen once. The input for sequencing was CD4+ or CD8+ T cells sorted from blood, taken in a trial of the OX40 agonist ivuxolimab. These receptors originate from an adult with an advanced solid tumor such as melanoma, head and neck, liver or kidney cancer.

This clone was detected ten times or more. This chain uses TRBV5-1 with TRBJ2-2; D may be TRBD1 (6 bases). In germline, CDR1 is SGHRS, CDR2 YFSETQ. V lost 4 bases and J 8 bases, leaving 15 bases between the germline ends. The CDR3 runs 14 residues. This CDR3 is CASSDTAGAGELFF. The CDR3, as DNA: TGCGCCAGCAGCGACACAGCAGGGGCGGGGGAGCTGTTTTTT.

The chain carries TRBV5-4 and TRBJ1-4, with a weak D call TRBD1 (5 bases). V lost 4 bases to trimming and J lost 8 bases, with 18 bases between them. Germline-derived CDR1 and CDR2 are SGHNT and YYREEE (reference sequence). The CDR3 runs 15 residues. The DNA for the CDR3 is TGTGCCAGCAGCATGGCCAGTGGGGGTAGGGAAAAACTGTTTTTT. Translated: CASSMASGGREKLFF.

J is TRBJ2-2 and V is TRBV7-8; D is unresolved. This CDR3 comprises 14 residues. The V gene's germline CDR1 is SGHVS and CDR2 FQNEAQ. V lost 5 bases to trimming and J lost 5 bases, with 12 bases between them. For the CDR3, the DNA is TGTGCCAGCAGCCCCCTAAGGATTACCGGGGAGCTGTTTTTT. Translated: CASSPLRITGELFF.

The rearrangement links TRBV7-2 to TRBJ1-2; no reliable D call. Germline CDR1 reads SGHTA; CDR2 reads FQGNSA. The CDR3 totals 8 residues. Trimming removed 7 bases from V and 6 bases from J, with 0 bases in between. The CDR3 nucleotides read TGTGCCAGCAATGGCTACACCTTC. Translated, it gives CASNGYTF.

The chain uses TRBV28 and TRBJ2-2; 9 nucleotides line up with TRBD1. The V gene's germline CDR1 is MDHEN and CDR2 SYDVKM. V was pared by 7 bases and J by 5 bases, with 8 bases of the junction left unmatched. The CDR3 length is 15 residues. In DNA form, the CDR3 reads TGTGCCAGCACCTTACAGGGGGCGAGGACCGGGGAGCTGTTTTTT. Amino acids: CASTLQGARTGELFF.

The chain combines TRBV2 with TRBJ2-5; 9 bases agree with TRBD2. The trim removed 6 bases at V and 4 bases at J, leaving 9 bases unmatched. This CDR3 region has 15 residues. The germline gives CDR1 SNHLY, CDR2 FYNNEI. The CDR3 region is CASRATSGSSETQYF. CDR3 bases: TGTGCCAGCAGAGCGACTAGCGGCTCATCAGAGACCCAGTACTTC.

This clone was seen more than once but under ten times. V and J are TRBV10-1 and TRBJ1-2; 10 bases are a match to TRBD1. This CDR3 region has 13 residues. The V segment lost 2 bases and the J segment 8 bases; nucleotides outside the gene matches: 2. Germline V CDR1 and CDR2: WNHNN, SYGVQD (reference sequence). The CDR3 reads CASSEDRGRGYTF. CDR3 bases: TGCGCCAGCAGTGAGGACAGGGGGCGAGGCTACACCTTC.

CDR3 nucleotide sequence: TGTGCCAGCAGCTTACTAGATGAAGCTTTCTTT. Amino acid sequence: CASSLLDEAFF. This chain joins TRBV7-8 and TRBJ1-1; D remains unclear. The CDR3 totals 11 residues. V was clipped by 2 bases and J by 7 bases, with 5 bases between them. The germline V gene has CDR1 SGHVS and CDR2 FQNEAQ. Combining the CDR3 with reference TRBV7-8 and TRBJ1-1 gives the whole variable domain GAGVSQSPRYKVAKRGQDVALRCDPISGHVSLFWYQQALGQGPEFLTYFQNEAQLDKSGLPSDRFFAERPEGSVSTLKIQRTQQEDSAVYLCASSLLDEAFFGQGTRLTVV.

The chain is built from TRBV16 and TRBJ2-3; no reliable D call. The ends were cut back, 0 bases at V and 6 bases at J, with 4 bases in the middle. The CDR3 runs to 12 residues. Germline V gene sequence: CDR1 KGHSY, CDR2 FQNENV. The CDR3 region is CASSQSTDTQYF. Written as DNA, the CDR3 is TGTGCCAGCAGCCAATCGACGGATACGCAGTATTTT.

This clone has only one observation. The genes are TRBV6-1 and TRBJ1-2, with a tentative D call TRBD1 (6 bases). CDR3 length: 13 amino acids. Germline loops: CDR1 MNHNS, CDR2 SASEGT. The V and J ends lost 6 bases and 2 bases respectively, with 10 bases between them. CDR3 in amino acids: CASRLTGNYGYTF. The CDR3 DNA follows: TGTGCCAGCAGGCTCACAGGGAACTATGGCTACACCTTC.

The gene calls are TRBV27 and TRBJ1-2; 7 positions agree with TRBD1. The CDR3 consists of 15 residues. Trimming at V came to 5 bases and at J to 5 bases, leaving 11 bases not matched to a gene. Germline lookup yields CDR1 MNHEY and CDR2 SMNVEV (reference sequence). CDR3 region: CASSAPGQSFYGYTF. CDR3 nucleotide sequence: TGTGCCAGCAGTGCACCGGGACAGAGCTTTTATGGCTACACCTTC.

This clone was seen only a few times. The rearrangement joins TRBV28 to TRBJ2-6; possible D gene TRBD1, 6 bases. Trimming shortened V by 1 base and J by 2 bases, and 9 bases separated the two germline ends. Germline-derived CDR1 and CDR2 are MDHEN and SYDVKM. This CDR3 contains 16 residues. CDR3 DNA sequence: TGTGCCAGCAGTTTATCTGGGGGCACTGGGGCCAACGTCCTGACTTTC. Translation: CASSLSGGTGANVLTF.

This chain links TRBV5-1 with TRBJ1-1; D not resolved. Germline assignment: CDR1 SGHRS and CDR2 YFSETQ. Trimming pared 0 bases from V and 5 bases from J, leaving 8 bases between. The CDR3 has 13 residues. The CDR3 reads CASSLAAGTEAFF. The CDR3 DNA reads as TGCGCCAGCAGCTTGGCCGCGGGAACTGAAGCTTTCTTT.

CDR3 sequence: CASSYSLWDAVNTIYF. The DNA of the CDR3 is TGTGCCAGCAGTTACTCTTTATGGGACGCCGTTAACACCATATATTTT. The V call is TRBV6-5, the J call TRBJ1-3; possible D gene TRBD1, 5 bases. Trimming shortened V by 0 bases and J by 7 bases, and 16 bases separated the two germline ends. The CDR3 covers 16 residues. The V gene's germline CDR1 is MNHEY and CDR2 SVGAGI.

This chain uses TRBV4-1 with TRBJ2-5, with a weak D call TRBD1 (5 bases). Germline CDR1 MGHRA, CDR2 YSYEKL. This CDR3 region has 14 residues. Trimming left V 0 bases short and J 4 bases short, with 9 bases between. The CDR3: CASSQDQGGETQYF. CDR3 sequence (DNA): TGCGCCAGCAGCCAAGACCAGGGTGGAGAGACCCAGTACTTC.

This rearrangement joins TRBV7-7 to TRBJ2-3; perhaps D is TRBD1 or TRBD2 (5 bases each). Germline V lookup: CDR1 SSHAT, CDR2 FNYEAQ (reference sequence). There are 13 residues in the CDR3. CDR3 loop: CASAIVEGDTQYF. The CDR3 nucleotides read TGTGCTAGCGCCATTGTAGAGGGGGATACGCAGTATTTT. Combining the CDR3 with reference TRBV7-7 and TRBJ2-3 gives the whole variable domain GAGVSQSPRYKVTKRGQDVTLRCDPISSHATLYWYQQALGQGPEFLTYFNYEAQPDKSGLPSDRFSAERPEGSISTLTIQRTEQRDSAMYRCASAIVEGDTQYFGPGTRLTVL.

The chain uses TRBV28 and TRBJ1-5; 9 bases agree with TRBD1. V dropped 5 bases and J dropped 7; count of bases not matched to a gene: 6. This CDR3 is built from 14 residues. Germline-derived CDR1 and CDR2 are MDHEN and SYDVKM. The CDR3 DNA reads TGTGCCAGCAGTCCCCGGGACAGGGCACAGCCCCAGCATTTT. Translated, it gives CASSPRDRAQPQHF.

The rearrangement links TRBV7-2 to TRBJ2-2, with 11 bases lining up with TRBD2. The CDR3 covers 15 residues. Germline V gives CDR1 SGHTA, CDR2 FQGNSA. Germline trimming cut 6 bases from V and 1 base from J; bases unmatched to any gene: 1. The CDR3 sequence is CASSLAGGNTGELFF. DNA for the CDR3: TGTGCCAGCAGTCTAGCGGGGGGGAACACCGGGGAGCTGTTTTTT.

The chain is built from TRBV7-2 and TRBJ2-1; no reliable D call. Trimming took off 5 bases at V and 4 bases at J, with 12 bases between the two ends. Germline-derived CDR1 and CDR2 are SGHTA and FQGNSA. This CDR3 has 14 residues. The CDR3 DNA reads TGTGCCAGCAGCCCGGAAGTAGATTACAATGAGCAGTTCTTC. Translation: CASSPEVDYNEQFF.

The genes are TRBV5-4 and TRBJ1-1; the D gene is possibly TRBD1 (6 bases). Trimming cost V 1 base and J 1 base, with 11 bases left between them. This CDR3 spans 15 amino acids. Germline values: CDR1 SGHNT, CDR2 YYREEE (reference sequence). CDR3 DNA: TGTGCCAGCAGCTTGAAAAACAGGGAGAACACTGAAGCTTTCTTT. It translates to CASSLKNRENTEAFF.

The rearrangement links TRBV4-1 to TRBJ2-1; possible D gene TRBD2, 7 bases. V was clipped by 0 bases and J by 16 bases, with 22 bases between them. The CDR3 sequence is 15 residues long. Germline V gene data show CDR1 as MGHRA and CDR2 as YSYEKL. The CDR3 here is CASSQEGGGAGERFF. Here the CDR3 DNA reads TGCGCCAGCAGCCAAGAAGGGGGAGGGGCGGGCGAGCGATTCTTC.